The next 23 T cell receptor beta chains were all read from a single sample in a study of CD8+CD57+ T cells in acquired aplastic anemia. It was patients with CD8+CD57+ cell expansion by flow cytometry who were chosen for sequencing. Both TCR beta VDJ combination and CDR3 sequence profiling were carried out. Genomic DNA was the template for this profiling. Via MiXCR, TCRdb re-called the reads, giving one row per CDR3 protein. The sample yields about 180,000 distinct CDR3 sequences, around 50% seen once. What was sequenced was sorted CD4+, CD8+, or CD8+CD57+ T cells (not recorded which) from PBMCs. The source of these receptors is a human donor with aplastic anemia.

The sample holds many counts of this clonotype. The V and J genes are TRBV12-3 or TRBV12-4 and TRBJ1-2, with a possible D match to TRBD1 (5 bases). Trimming took off 7 bases at V and 1 base at J, with 10 bases between the two ends. This CDR3 has 13 amino acids. CDR3 DNA: TGTGCCAGCAAAAGGGACCTTAACTATGGCTACACCTTC. Residues: CASKRDLNYGYTF.

This clonotype was observed many times. The chain has TRBV6-1 and TRBJ2-7; D is perhaps TRBD2 (5 bases). Germline V CDR1 and CDR2: MNHNS, SASEGT. V lost 5 bases, J lost 2 bases, and 16 bases lay in between. This CDR3 spans 15 amino acids. DNA of the CDR3: TGTGCCAGCAGTCGTTACCTAGAGGGAGCCTACGAGCAGTACTTC. The encoded protein is CASSRYLEGAYEQYF.

V usage is TRBV24-1 and J usage is TRBJ2-3; 8 bases fit TRBD2. Germline values: CDR1 KGHDR, CDR2 SFDVKD. The CDR3 is made up of 16 amino acids. With 2 bases clipped from V and 4 bases from J, the junction kept 7 bases outside the gene matches. The CDR3, as DNA: TGTGCCACCAGTGATTCCCTTAGCGGGATCGCAGATACGCAGTATTTT. As protein: CATSDSLSGIADTQYF.

On this clonotype: Compared with germline, one end of the junction differs, possibly owing to a read error. The chain combines TRBV6-4 with TRBJ2-7, with TRBD1 matching over 9 bases. The CDR3 extends over 18 amino acids. The V gene's germline CDR1 is MRHNA and CDR2 SNTAGT. CDR3 nucleotides: TGTGCCAGCAGTGACGGTGGACAGGGGATACAACTATCCTACGATCAGTACTTC. Its translation: CASSDGGQGIQLSYDQYF.

This clonotype was counted ten times or more. This sequence joins TRBV9 and TRBJ1-6; D possibly corresponds to TRBD1 (5 bases). This CDR3 spans 16 amino acids. V was clipped by 1 base and J by 0 bases, with 8 bases between them. The germline V gene encodes CDR1 SGDLS and CDR2 YYNGEE. The CDR3 here is CASSVTDSSYNSPLHF. The CDR3 nucleotides read TGTGCCAGCAGCGTAACAGACAGCTCCTATAATTCACCCCTCCACTTT.

This clonotype occurred a few times. The rearrangement joins TRBV24-1 to TRBJ2-5; D is tentatively TRBD1 or TRBD2 (7 bases each). V lost 9 bases, J lost 3 bases, and 16 bases lay in between. The CDR3 has 14 residues. Germline V gene lookup returns CDR1 KGHDR and CDR2 SFDVKD. The CDR3 DNA is TGTGCCACCTCCGGGGGGACAGAGGAAGAGACCCAGTACTTC. The encoded protein is CATSGGTEEETQYF.

The rearrangement links TRBV7-3 to TRBJ2-3; TRBD2 might be the D (6 bases). Germline V CDR1 and CDR2: SGHTA, FQGTGA. V gave up 3 bases and J gave up 4 bases, with 11 bases separating them. The CDR3 has 14 amino acids. CDR3 nucleotides: TGTGCCAGCAGCTTTAGCGGAGGTTCAGATACGCAGTATTTT. Translating it yields CASSFSGGSDTQYF.

The chain recombines TRBV2 with TRBJ2-7; D is unclear. The V gene lost 3 bases and the J gene lost 5 bases, with 14 bases spanning the gap. Germline CDR1 and CDR2: SNHLY and FYNNEI. CDR3 length equals 14 residues. The CDR3 nucleotides read TGTGCCAGCAGTGACGAAGGGAAAGGTGACGAGCAGTACTTC. Translating gives CASSDEGKGDEQYF.

Points on this clonotype: One end of the junction fails to match germline, which may point to a read error. The chain links TRBV10-1 to TRBJ1-2; 9 nucleotides agree with TRBD1. The germline V gene has CDR1 WNHNN and CDR2 SYGVQD (reference sequence). The CDR3 runs 14 residues. CDR3 loop: CTSSDTGQGIGYTF. The CDR3 bases are TGCACCAGCAGTGATACAGGACAGGGGATTGGCTACACCTTC.

The table lists this clonotype with many counts. The chain uses TRBV10-2 and TRBJ2-3; no definite D call. The CDR3 loop spans 13 amino acids. V gave up 7 bases and J gave up 1 base, with 9 bases separating them. Germline V CDR1 and CDR2: WSHSY, SAAADI. The CDR3 nucleotides are TGCGCCAGCAACCGGCAGGGCACAGATACGCAGTATTTT. Protein: CASNRQGTDTQYF.

This sequence joins TRBV2 and TRBJ1-6, with D tentatively TRBD1 (5 bases). Germline lookup yields CDR1 SNHLY and CDR2 FYNNEI. The CDR3 length is 13 residues. Trimming took off 10 bases at V and 7 bases at J, with 14 bases between the two ends. The CDR3 DNA reads TGTGCCACCCCCGGGACGGAAAATTCACCCCTCCACTTT. Translation gives CATPGTENSPLHF.

This rearrangement joins TRBV5-6 to TRBJ2-5; no definite D call. The ends were cut back, 5 bases at V and 5 bases at J, with 13 bases in the middle. The CDR3 runs to 13 residues. In germline, CDR1 is SGHDT, CDR2 YYEEEE. As DNA, the CDR3 is TGTGCCAGCAGTGACCCCCCCGGGGAGACCCAGTACTTC. Amino acids: CASSDPPGETQYF.

The rearrangement links TRBV19 to TRBJ2-7, with TRBD2 as a possible D gene (6 bases). Per germline, CDR1 LNHDA and CDR2 SQIVND (reference sequence). V lost 5 bases to trimming and J lost 7 bases, with 24 bases between them. The CDR3 has 16 residues. CDR3 loop: CASSDLGLPGSEEQYF. The CDR3 DNA follows: TGTGCCAGTAGTGACCTGGGACTCCCCGGTTCGGAAGAGCAGTACTTC.

The chain uses TRBV11-2 and TRBJ2-3, with TRBD2 matching over 7 bases. The J segment lost 2 bases and the V segment lost 0 bases, leaving 2 bases of the junction unmatched. The CDR3 totals 15 residues. Per the germline V gene, CDR1 is SGHAT and CDR2 is FQNNGV. CDR3 region: CASSLDGRTTDTQYF. CDR3 nucleotides: TGTGCCAGCAGCTTAGACGGGAGGACCACAGATACGCAGTATTTT.

This clonotype has only a few counts. This chain links TRBV10-3 with TRBJ2-1; D is perhaps TRBD2 (6 bases). The CDR3 runs 14 residues. Trimming removed 6 bases at V and 5 bases at J, with 14 bases between. Germline V gene sequence: CDR1 ENHRY, CDR2 SYGVKD. The CDR3 protein is CAIRDQGLNNEQFF. CDR3 DNA: TGTGCCATCAGGGATCAGGGACTTAACAATGAGCAGTTCTTC.

This clonotype was seen repeatedly, ten times or more. V is TRBV5-1 and J is TRBJ2-1, with 9 nucleotides matching TRBD2. Germline V gene data show CDR1 as SGHRS and CDR2 as YFSETQ. V shed 0 bases, J shed 4 bases, and the junction held 5 bases outside the gene matches. The CDR3 length is 16 residues. CDR3 DNA sequence: TGCGCCAGCAGCTTGGTGTCGCGGGGGGGATACAATGAGCAGTTCTTC. Residues: CASSLVSRGGYNEQFF. Filled out from reference TRBV5-1 and TRBJ2-1, the complete variable domain reads KAGVTQTPRYLIKTRGQQVTLSCSPISGHRSVSWYQQTPGQGLQFLFEYFSETQRNKGNFPGRFSGRQFSNSRSEMNVSTLELGDSALYLCASSLVSRGGYNEQFFGPGTRLTVL.

In its sample, this clonotype was seen many times. The chain recombines TRBV19 with TRBJ1-1, with D perhaps TRBD1 (6 bases). V lost 5 bases and J 4 bases, leaving 14 bases between the germline ends. CDR3 length equals 14 residues. In germline, CDR1 is LNHDA, CDR2 SQIVND (reference sequence). CDR3 bases: TGTGCCAGTAGTCCTAACAGGGAGGGCACTGAAGCTTTCTTT. Protein sequence: CASSPNREGTEAFF.

The chain uses TRBV19 and TRBJ1-3; 8 nucleotides align to TRBD1. The germline V gene encodes CDR1 LNHDA and CDR2 SQIVND (reference sequence). J was trimmed by 8 bases and V by 6 bases; bases with no gene match: 12. The CDR3 runs to 15 residues. The CDR3: CASRPRQGYGYTIYF. The CDR3 DNA reads as TGTGCCAGTAGGCCTAGACAGGGGTATGGCTACACCATATATTTT.

The chain is built from TRBV11-2 and TRBJ2-3, with 9 bases that match TRBD2. The J segment lost 8 bases and the V segment lost 0 bases, leaving 9 bases of the junction unmatched. There are 16 residues in the CDR3. Germline V CDR1 and CDR2: SGHAT, FQNNGV. CDR3 sequence reads: CASSLDGAGGFGTQYF. CDR3 sequence (DNA): TGTGCCAGCAGCTTAGATGGAGCGGGAGGTTTCGGTACGCAGTATTTT.

By share, this clonotype ranks as medium-sized. This sequence joins TRBV7-6 and TRBJ1-1; D uncertain. The length of the CDR3 is 13 residues. The germline V and J ends were trimmed by 2 bases and 1 base, with 5 bases remaining between them. From germline, CDR1 is SGHVS and CDR2 FNYEAQ. CDR3 in DNA: TGTGCCAGCAGCTTACACAAGAACACTGAAGCTTTCTTT. It is translated as CASSLHKNTEAFF.

The gene calls are TRBV9 and TRBJ2-7; TRBD2 matches at 8 bases. There are 15 residues in the CDR3. Germline V gene sequence: CDR1 SGDLS, CDR2 YYNGEE. The V segment lost 0 bases and the J segment 7 bases; nucleotides outside the gene matches: 9. The CDR3 sequence is CASSVDTSGTREQYF. CDR3 coding DNA: TGTGCCAGCAGCGTAGACACTTCCGGGACTAGGGAGCAGTACTTC.

V and J are TRBV7-9 and TRBJ2-3; no clear D. The CDR3 is 12 residues long. Per germline, CDR1 SEHNR and CDR2 FQNEAQ (reference sequence). Trimming pared 3 bases from V and 6 bases from J, leaving 7 bases between. CDR3 amino acids: CASSFHGDTQYF. The CDR3 region has the DNA TGTGCCAGCAGCTTTCACGGGGATACGCAGTATTTT. The full variable domain, its missing parts supplied by reference TRBV7-9 and TRBJ2-3, is DTGVSQNPRHKITKRGQNVTFRCDPISEHNRLYWYRQTLGQGPEFLTYFQNEAQLEKSRLLSDRFSAERPKGSFSTLEIQRTEQGDSAMYLCASSFHGDTQYFGPGTRLTVL.

The chain couples TRBV5-1 to TRBJ1-1; 7 bases map to TRBD1. The germline V gene encodes CDR1 SGHRS and CDR2 YFSETQ. V was pared by 3 bases and J by 0 bases, with 5 bases of the junction left unmatched. The CDR3 has 15 residues. The CDR3 nucleotides are TGCGCCAGCAGCTGGTCTGGGACAGTGAACACTGAAGCTTTCTTT. Its translation is CASSWSGTVNTEAFF.